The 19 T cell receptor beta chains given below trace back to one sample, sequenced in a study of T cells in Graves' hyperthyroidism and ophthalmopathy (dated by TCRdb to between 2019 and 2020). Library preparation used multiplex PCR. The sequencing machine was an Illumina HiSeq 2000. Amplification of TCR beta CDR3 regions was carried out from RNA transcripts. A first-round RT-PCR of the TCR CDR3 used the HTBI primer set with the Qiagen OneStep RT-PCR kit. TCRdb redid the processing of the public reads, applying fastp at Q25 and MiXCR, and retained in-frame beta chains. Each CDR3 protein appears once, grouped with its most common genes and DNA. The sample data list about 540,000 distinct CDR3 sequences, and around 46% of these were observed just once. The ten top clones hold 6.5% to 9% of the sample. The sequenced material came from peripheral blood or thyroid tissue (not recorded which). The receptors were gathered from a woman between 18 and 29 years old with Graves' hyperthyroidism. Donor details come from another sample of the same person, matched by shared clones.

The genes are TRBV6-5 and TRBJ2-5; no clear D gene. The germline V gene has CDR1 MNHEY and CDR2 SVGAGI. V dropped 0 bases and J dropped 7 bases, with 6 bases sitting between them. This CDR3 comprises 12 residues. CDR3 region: CASSYSAGTQYF. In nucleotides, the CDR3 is TGTGCCAGCAGTTACTCCGCCGGGACCCAGTACTTC.

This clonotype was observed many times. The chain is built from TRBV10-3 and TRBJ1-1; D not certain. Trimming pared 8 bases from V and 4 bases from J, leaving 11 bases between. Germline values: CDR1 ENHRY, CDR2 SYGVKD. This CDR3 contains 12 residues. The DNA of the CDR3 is TGTGCCATCGGGTCGGGGATCACTGAAGCTTTCTTT. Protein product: CAIGSGITEAFF.

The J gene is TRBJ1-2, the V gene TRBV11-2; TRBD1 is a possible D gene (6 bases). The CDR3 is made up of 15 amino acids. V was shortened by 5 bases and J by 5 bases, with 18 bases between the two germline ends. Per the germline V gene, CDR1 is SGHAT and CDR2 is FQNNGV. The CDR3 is CASSHPGALPYGYTF. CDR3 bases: TGTGCCAGCAGCCATCCGGGGGCGTTACCGTATGGCTACACCTTC.

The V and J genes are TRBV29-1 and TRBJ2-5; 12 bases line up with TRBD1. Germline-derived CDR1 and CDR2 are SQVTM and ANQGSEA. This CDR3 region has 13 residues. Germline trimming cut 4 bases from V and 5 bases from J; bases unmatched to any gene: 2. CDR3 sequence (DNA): TGCAGCGTTGCGGGACAGGGGGCGGAGACCCAGTACTTC. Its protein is CSVAGQGAETQYF.

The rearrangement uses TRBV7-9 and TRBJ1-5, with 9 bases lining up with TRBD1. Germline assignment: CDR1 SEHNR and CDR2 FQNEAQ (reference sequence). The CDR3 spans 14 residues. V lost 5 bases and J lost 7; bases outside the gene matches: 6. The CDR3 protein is CASSPGTGWQPQHF. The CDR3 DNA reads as TGTGCCAGCAGCCCCGGGACAGGGTGGCAGCCCCAGCATTTT.

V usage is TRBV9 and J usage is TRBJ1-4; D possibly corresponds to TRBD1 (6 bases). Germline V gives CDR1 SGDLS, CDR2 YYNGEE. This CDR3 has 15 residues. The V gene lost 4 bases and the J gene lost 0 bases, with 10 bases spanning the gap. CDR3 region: CASSQGQSTNEKLFF. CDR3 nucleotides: TGTGCCAGCAGCCAAGGACAGTCAACTAATGAAAAACTGTTTTTT. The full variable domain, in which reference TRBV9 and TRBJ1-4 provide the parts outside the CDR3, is DSGVTQTPKHLITATGQRVTLRCSPRSGDLSVYWYQQSLDQGLQFLIQYYNGEERAKGNILERFSAQQFPDLHSELNLSSLELGDSALYFCASSQGQSTNEKLFFGSGTQLSVL.

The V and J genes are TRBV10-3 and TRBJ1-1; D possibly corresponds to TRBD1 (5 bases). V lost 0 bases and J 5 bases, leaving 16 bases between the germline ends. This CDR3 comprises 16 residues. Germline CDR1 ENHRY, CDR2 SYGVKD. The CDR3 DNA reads TGTGCCATCAGTGAGTCGACGGGAGGGGCACGGACTGAAGCTTTCTTT. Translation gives CAISESTGGARTEAFF.

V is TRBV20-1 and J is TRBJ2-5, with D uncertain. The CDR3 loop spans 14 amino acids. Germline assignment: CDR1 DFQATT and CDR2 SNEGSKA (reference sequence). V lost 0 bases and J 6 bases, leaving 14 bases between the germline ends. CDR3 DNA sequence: TGCAGTGCTAGAGAGATAAGGGCCCTGAAGACCCAGTACTTC. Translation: CSAREIRALKTQYF.

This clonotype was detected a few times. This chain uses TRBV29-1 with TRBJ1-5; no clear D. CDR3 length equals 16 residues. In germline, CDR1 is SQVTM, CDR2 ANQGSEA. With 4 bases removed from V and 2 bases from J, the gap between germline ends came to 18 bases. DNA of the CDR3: TGCAGCGTTGGAGACGGAGGGATGGGTGGCAATCAGCCCCAGCATTTT. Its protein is CSVGDGGMGGNQPQHF.

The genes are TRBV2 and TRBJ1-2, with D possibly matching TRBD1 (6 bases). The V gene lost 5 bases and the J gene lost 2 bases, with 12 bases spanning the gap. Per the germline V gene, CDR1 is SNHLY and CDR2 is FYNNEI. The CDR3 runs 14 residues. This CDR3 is CASSYRTANYGYTF. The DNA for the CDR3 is TGTGCCAGCAGTTACAGGACAGCCAACTATGGCTACACCTTC.

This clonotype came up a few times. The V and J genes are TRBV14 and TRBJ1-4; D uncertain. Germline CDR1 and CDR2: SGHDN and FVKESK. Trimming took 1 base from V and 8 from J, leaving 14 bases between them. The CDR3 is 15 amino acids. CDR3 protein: CASSQVFGLGEKLFF. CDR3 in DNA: TGTGCCAGCAGCCAAGTGTTCGGTCTTGGGGAAAAACTGTTTTTT.

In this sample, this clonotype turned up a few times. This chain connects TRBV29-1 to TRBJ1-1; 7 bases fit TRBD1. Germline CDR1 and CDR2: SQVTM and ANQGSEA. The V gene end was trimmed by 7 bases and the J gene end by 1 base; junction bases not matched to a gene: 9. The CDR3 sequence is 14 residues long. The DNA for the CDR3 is TGCAGCGGACTACCGACAGGGAGGAACACTGAAGCTTTCTTT. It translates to CSGLPTGRNTEAFF.

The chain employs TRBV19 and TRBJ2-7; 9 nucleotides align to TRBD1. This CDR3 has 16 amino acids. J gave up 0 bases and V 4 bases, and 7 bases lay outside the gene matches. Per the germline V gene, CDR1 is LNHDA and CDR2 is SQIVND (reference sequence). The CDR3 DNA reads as TGTGCCAGTAGTAGTGGACAGGGGATTTTCTCCTACGAGCAGTACTTC. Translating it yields CASSSGQGIFSYEQYF.

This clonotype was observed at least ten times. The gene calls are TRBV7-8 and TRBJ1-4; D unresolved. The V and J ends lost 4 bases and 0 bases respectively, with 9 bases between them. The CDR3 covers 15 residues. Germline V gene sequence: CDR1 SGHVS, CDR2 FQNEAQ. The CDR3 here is CASSSSDATNEKLFF. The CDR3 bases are TGTGCCAGCAGCTCCTCGGATGCAACTAATGAAAAACTGTTTTTT.

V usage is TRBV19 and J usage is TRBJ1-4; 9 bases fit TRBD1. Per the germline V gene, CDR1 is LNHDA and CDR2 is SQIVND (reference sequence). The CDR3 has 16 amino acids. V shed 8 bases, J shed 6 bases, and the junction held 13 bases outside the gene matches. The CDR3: CASRPDGTGLDEKLFF. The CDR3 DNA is TGTGCCAGTCGACCGGACGGGACAGGGCTGGATGAAAAACTGTTTTTT. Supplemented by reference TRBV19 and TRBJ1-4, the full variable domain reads DGGITQSPKYLFRKEGQNVTLSCEQNLNHDAMYWYRQDPGQGLRLIYYSQIVNDFQKGDIAEGYSVSREKKESFPLTVTSAQKNPTAFYLCASRPDGTGLDEKLFFGSGTQLSVL.

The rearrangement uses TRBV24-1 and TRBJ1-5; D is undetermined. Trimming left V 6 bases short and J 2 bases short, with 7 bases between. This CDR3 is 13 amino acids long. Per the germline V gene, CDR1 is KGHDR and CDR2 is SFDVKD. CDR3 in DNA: TGTGCCACCAGTAGATCGGGCAATCAGCCCCAGCATTTT. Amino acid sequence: CATSRSGNQPQHF.

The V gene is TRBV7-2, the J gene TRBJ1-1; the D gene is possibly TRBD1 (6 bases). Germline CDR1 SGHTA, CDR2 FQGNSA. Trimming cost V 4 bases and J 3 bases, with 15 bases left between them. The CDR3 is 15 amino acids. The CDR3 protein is CASSSRGDTYTEAFF. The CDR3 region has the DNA TGTGCCAGCAGCTCCCGGGGGGACACCTACACTGAAGCTTTCTTT.

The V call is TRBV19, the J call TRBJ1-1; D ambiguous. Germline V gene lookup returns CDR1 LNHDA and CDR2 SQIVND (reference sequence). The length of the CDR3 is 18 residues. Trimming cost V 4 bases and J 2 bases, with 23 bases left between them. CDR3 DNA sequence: TGTGCCAGTAGTACACCAGTCTTCCCCGTGATTGGTAACACTGAAGCTTTCTTT. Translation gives CASSTPVFPVIGNTEAFF.

CDR3 loop: CASSVRTGFNYGYTF. The DNA for the CDR3 is TGTGCCAGCAGTGTTAGGACAGGGTTTAACTATGGCTACACCTTC. The chain uses TRBV2 and TRBJ1-2; 8 positions match TRBD1. Germline CDR1 and CDR2: SNHLY and FYNNEI. The CDR3 totals 15 residues. V lost 4 bases to trimming and J lost 1 base; unmatched junction nucleotides: 5. Complete variable domain (other parts from reference TRBV2 and TRBJ1-2): EPEVTQTPSHQVTQMGQEVILRCVPISNHLYFYWYRQILGQKVEFLVSFYNNEISEKSEIFDDQFSVERPDGSNFTLKIRSTKLEDSAMYFCASSVRTGFNYGYTFGSGTRLTVV.